Detailed here is one TCR beta chain. This specimen comes from a study of cytomegalovirus exposure and HLA in healthy donors. The PCR ran on 60 Vbeta and 13 Jbeta primers. Assay used: immunoSEQ multiplex PCR; TCRdb lists only in-frame clones, some missing. The sample holds approximately 140,000 clones, over 65% seen once. With 3 bases clipped from V and 1 base from J, the junction kept 8 bases outside the gene matches. The CDR3 has 17 residues. Germline V gives CDR1 SGHAT, CDR2 FQNNGV. This rearrangement joins TRBV11-2 to TRBJ2-3; 9 bases line up with TRBD1. This clonotype was obtained from a male donor in good health and CMV-seronegative. Sample: PBMCs. CDR3 in DNA: TGTGCCAGCAGCTTGGCTTCGGGACAGGGCGGCACAGATACGCAGTATTTT. It translates to CASSLASGQGGTDTQYF.